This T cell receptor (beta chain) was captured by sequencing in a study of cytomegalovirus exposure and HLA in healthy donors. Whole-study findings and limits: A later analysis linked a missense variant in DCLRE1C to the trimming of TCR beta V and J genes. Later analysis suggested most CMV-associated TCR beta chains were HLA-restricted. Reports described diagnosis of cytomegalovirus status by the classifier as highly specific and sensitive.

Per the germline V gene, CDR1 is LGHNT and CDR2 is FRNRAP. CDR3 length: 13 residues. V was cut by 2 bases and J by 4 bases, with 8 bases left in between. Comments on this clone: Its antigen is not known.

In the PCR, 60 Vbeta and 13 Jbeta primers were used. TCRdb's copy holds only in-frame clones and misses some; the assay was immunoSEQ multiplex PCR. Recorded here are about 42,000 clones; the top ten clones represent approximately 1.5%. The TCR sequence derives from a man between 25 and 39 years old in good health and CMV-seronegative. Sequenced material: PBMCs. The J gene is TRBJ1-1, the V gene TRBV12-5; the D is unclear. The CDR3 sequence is CASGLSFGTEAFF. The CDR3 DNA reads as TGTGCTAGTGGTTTGTCTTTCGGCACTGAAGCTTTCTTT.